Given below is one T cell receptor beta chain in context. Germline CDR1 reads SGHVS; CDR2 reads FQNEAQ. V lost 4 bases and J lost 1; bases outside the gene matches: 11. This CDR3 is built from 17 residues. Assay: immunoSEQ multiplex PCR; the TCRdb copy retains only in-frame clones and omits some. The data contain around 1.4 million clones, 98% of them singletons. This sample is drawn from a study of shared clonotypes between healthy human individuals. The sequenced sample was naive CD4+ T cells sorted from blood. Specified subset: CD45RA+ positively selected. This TCR came from a young man in good health. The V and J genes are TRBV7-8 and TRBJ2-5; TRBD1 aligns across 8 bases. Written as DNA, the CDR3 is TGTGCCAGCAGCTCCCAACTCCGACAGGGGCCCCAAGAGACCCAGTACTTC. This encodes CASSSQLRQGPQETQYF.